This entry lists 21 T cell receptor beta chains sequenced from one sample in a study of cytomegalovirus exposure and HLA in healthy donors. The study ran its PCR with 60 Vbeta and 13 Jbeta primers. Repertoires were generated with immunoSEQ multiplex PCR, while TCRdb's copy carries only in-frame clones and drops some. Of some 110,000 clones in the sample, approximately 78% were seen once. Input material: PBMCs. The receptors stem from a woman aged 35 to 49 in good health and CMV-seronegative.

The V and J genes are TRBV5-4 and TRBJ2-3; 8 bases fit TRBD1. Germline V gives CDR1 SGHNT, CDR2 YYREEE (reference sequence). The CDR3 consists of 15 residues. Unmatched junction bases numbered 5, after V lost 3 bases and J lost 2 bases. CDR3: CASSSRTGHTDTQYF. CDR3 in DNA: TGTGCCAGCAGCTCACGGACAGGGCACACAGATACGCAGTATTTT.

This clone was observed a handful of times. This chain uses TRBV5-1 with TRBJ2-1, with 9 nucleotides matching TRBD1. The V and J ends lost 6 bases and 3 bases, in that order; junction bases with no gene match: 10. This CDR3 is built from 16 residues. Germline V lookup: CDR1 SGHRS, CDR2 YFSETQ. CDR3 protein: CASTLGQGWNYNEQFF. The CDR3 DNA follows: TGCGCCAGCACCCTTGGACAGGGGTGGAACTACAATGAGCAGTTCTTC.

The chain joins TRBV10-3 to TRBJ2-1; TRBD2 aligns across 9 bases. CDR3 length: 15 residues. Germline lookup yields CDR1 ENHRY and CDR2 SYGVKD. Unmatched junction bases numbered 6, after V lost 4 bases and J lost 5 bases. This CDR3 reads CAISGSSGVDNEQFF. CDR3 sequence (DNA): TGTGCCATCAGTGGGTCTAGCGGGGTGGACAATGAGCAGTTCTTC.

This clone has just a few counts. The chain carries TRBV28 and TRBJ1-2; 10 nucleotides align to TRBD1. CDR3 size: 14 residues. Germline V gives CDR1 MDHEN, CDR2 SYDVKM. V lost 6 bases to trimming and J lost 4 bases; unmatched junction nucleotides: 5. CDR3 sequence: CASSGQGGIYGYTF. For the CDR3, the DNA is TGTGCCAGCAGCGGACAGGGGGGTATCTATGGCTACACCTTC.

CDR3 in DNA: TGTGCCTGGAGTGTACGGGGACAGGGAAATTCACCCCTCCACTTT. Translated, it gives CAWSVRGQGNSPLHF. The chain couples TRBV30 to TRBJ1-6; 9 bases map to TRBD1. With 0 bases clipped from V and 7 bases from J, the junction kept 4 bases outside the gene matches. The CDR3 covers 15 residues. The germline V gene has CDR1 GTSNPN and CDR2 SVGIG (reference sequence).

This chain uses TRBV14 with TRBJ2-3, with 8 bases lining up with TRBD2. The V and J ends lost 6 bases and 2 bases, in that order; junction bases with no gene match: 10. The length of the CDR3 is 16 residues. CDR1 is SGHDN, CDR2 FVKESK, per germline. The CDR3 loop is CASSKGLDTYTDTQYF. The CDR3 coding sequence is TGTGCCAGCAGTAAGGGACTAGACACTTACACAGATACGCAGTATTTT.

This clone occurred a few times. The chain joins TRBV28 to TRBJ2-4; TRBD2 agrees at 16 bases. This CDR3 is 21 amino acids long. With 6 bases clipped from V and 3 bases from J, the junction kept 17 bases outside the gene matches. CDR1 and CDR2 (germline): MDHEN, SYDVKM. The CDR3 region is CASSKIYTGLAGGPGKNIQYF. CDR3 nucleotides: TGTGCCAGCAGCAAGATATATACGGGACTAGCGGGAGGGCCGGGCAAAAACATTCAGTACTTC.

V gene TRBV11-2 combines with J gene TRBJ2-2; 10 nucleotides line up with TRBD2. Unmatched junction bases numbered 5, after V lost 5 bases and J lost 5 bases. The CDR3 runs to 15 residues. Germline CDR1 is SGHAT and CDR2 is FQNNGV. Here the CDR3 DNA reads TGTGCCAGCAGCCGGGGACTAGCGCGGACCGGGGAGCTGTTTTTT. Its protein is CASSRGLARTGELFF.

The rearrangement links TRBV19 to TRBJ1-5; a weak D match, TRBD1 (6 bases). This CDR3 is 14 amino acids long. Deletions cut 4 bases from V and 6 bases from J, with 13 bases between. Germline CDR1 and CDR2: LNHDA and SQIVND (reference sequence). CDR3 sequence (DNA): TGTGCCAGTAGTAACCCGACAGGATCTCAGCCCCAGCATTTT. It yields the protein CASSNPTGSQPQHF.

This chain joins TRBV7-9 and TRBJ2-1; D unresolved. The V and J ends lost 6 bases and 9 bases respectively, with 9 bases between them. The CDR3 has 11 amino acids. The germline V gene encodes CDR1 SEHNR and CDR2 FQNEAQ (reference sequence). The CDR3 sequence is CASSVISEQFF. The CDR3 bases are TGTGCCAGCAGTGTAATCAGTGAGCAGTTCTTC. Variable domain in full (rest from reference TRBV7-9 and TRBJ2-1): DTGVSQNPRHKITKRGQNVTFRCDPISEHNRLYWYRQTLGQGPEFLTYFQNEAQLEKSRLLSDRFSAERPKGSFSTLEIQRTEQGDSAMYLCASSVISEQFFGPGTRLTVL.

The chain joins TRBV15 to TRBJ2-3; TRBD2 is a possible D gene (7 bases). The CDR3 is 16 amino acids. Trimming left V 0 bases short and J 4 bases short, with 14 bases between. Germline CDR1 is LNHNV and CDR2 is YYDKDF (reference sequence). The CDR3 sequence is CATSRERHGGPDTQYF. In DNA, the CDR3 is TGTGCCACCAGCAGAGAACGCCACGGGGGGCCAGATACGCAGTATTTT.

The chain recombines TRBV28 with TRBJ1-5; 10 bases match TRBD1. The germline V gene has CDR1 MDHEN and CDR2 SYDVKM. The J segment lost 3 bases and the V segment lost 5 bases, leaving 4 bases of the junction unmatched. The CDR3 runs to 15 residues. The CDR3 loop reads CASSTGTGDNQPQHF. CDR3 DNA: TGTGCCAGCAGTACCGGGACAGGGGACAATCAGCCCCAGCATTTT.

This chain uses TRBV28 with TRBJ1-2; D gene ambiguous. The CDR3 contains 14 residues. Germline V gene data show CDR1 as MDHEN and CDR2 as SYDVKM. V gave up 6 bases and J gave up 5 bases, with 16 bases separating them. Written as DNA, the CDR3 is TGTGCCAGCAGCCCCGCGGAGGTCATATATGGCTACACCTTC. Translated: CASSPAEVIYGYTF.

This rearrangement joins TRBV4-3 to TRBJ2-1, with D perhaps TRBD2 (5 bases). Per germline, CDR1 LGHNA and CDR2 YSLEER. This CDR3 has 14 residues. V lost 2 bases and J 0 bases, leaving 5 bases between the germline ends. The CDR3 region is CASSQTSSYNEQFF. CDR3 sequence (DNA): TGCGCCAGCAGCCAAACTAGCTCCTACAATGAGCAGTTCTTC.

The gene calls are TRBV6-5 and TRBJ2-1, with 7 bases identical to TRBD2. CDR1 is MNHEY and CDR2 is SVGAGI in the germline V gene. There are 15 residues in the CDR3. The ends lost 4 bases at V and 7 bases at J; junction bases unmatched: 10. The CDR3 nucleotides read TGTGCCAGCAGTTCGGACCTTGATAGCGGGAATGAGCAGTTCTTC. Translated, it gives CASSSDLDSGNEQFF.

The chain joins TRBV27 to TRBJ1-5; D is ambiguous. V lost 6 bases and J 1 base, leaving 16 bases between the germline ends. The CDR3 has 16 amino acids. Per the germline V gene, CDR1 is MNHEY and CDR2 is SMNVEV (reference sequence). The CDR3 DNA reads as TGTGCCAGCAGCCCTTCTTCCGGGGAAAGCAATCAGCCCCAGCATTTT. Amino acids: CASSPSSGESNQPQHF.

The genes are TRBV7-2 and TRBJ2-2; weak D call: TRBD1 (6 bases). Trimming took 1 base from V and 4 from J, leaving 13 bases between them. The CDR3 consists of 16 residues. CDR1 is SGHTA, CDR2 FQGNSA, per germline. CDR3 loop: CASSLVAGVLTGELFF. The CDR3 DNA reads as TGTGCCAGCAGCTTAGTGGCAGGGGTCCTCACCGGGGAGCTGTTTTTT.

This clone was observed a few times. CDR3 nucleotides: TGTGCCAGCAGCTTAGTAGGGGGCAATTACGAGCAGTACTTC. Translating it yields CASSLVGGNYEQYF. V usage is TRBV7-9 and J usage is TRBJ2-7; TRBD1 agrees at 7 bases. The CDR3 runs 14 residues. J was trimmed by 4 bases and V by 1 base; bases with no gene match: 4. Germline CDR1 is SEHNR and CDR2 is FQNEAQ (reference sequence).

The chain employs TRBV2 and TRBJ2-5; 7 nucleotides agree with TRBD1. Germline CDR1 reads SNHLY; CDR2 reads FYNNEI. This CDR3 comprises 13 residues. The junction had 7 bases not matched to a gene; V was cut back by 7 bases and J by 5 bases. CDR3 bases: TGTGCCAGCATTAGACAGGGCCAGGAGACCCAGTACTTC. Translated: CASIRQGQETQYF.

The chain is built from TRBV7-2 and TRBJ2-7, with D possibly TRBD1 on 6 matching bases. The CDR3 loop spans 16 amino acids. Trimming stripped 0 bases from V and 3 bases from J, with 15 bases between. CDR1 and CDR2 (germline): SGHTA, FQGNSA. CDR3 sequence reads: CASSLAATGQYYEQYF. CDR3 in DNA: TGTGCCAGCAGCTTAGCGGCCACAGGGCAATACTACGAGCAGTACTTC.

The chain carries TRBV4-3 and TRBJ2-7; TRBD2 might be the D (7 bases). V dropped 4 bases and J dropped 3 bases, with 19 bases sitting between them. CDR1 and CDR2 (germline): LGHNA, YSLEER. The CDR3 is 16 residues long. The CDR3 reads CASSPWGGPYLYEQYF. Here the CDR3 DNA reads TGCGCCAGCAGCCCCTGGGGGGGGCCATACCTCTACGAGCAGTACTTC.